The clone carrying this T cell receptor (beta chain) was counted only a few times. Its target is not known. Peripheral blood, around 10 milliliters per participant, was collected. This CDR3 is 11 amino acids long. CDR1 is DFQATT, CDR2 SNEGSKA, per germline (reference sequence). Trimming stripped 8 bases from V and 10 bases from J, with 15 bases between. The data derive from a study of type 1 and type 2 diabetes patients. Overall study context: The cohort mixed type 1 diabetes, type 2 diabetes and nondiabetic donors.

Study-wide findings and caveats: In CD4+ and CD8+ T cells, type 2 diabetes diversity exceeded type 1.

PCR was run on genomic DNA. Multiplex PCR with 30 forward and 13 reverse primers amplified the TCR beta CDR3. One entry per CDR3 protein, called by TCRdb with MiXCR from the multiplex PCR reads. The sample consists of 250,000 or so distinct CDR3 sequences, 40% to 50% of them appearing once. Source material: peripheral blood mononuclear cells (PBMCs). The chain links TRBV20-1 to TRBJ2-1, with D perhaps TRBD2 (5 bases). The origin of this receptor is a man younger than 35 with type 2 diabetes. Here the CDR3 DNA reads TGCAGTTACCGGCCTAGGGAGGAGCAGTTCTTC. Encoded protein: CSYRPREEQFF.